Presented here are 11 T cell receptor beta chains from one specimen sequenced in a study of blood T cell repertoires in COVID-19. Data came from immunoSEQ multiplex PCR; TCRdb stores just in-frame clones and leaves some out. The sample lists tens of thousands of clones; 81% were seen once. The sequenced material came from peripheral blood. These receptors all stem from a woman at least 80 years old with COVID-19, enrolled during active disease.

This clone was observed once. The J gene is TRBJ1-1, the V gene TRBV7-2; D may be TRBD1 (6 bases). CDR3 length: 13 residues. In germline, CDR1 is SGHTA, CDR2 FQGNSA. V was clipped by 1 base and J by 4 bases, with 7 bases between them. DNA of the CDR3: TGTGCCAGCAGCTTAGGGGGGCGCACTGAAGCTTTCTTT. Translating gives CASSLGGRTEAFF.

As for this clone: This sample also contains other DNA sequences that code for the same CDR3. CDR3 sequence (DNA): TGTGCCAGCAGCTTAGTTAGGGGTGGCTCCGAGCAGTACTTC. Translating gives CASSLVRGGSEQYF. The chain is built from TRBV7-2 and TRBJ2-7; D might be TRBD1 (5 bases). CDR1 is SGHTA and CDR2 is FQGNSA in the germline V gene. The germline V and J ends were trimmed by 1 base and 6 bases, with 13 bases remaining between them. This CDR3 region has 14 residues.

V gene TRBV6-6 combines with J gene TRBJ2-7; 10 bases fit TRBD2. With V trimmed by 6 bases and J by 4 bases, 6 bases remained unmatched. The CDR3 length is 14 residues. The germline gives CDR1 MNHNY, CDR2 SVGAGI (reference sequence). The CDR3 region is CASRLSGREYEQYF. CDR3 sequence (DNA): TGTGCCAGCAGGCTCAGCGGGAGGGAATACGAGCAGTACTTC.

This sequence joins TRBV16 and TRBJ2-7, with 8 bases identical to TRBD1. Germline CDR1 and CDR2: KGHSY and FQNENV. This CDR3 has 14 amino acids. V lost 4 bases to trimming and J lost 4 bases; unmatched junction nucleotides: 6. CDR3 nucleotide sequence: TGTGCCAGCAGCCGGACAGGGACCCCATACGAGCAGTACTTC. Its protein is CASSRTGTPYEQYF. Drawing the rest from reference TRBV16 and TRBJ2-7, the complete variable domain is GEEVAQTPKHLVRGEGQKAKLYCAPIKGHSYVFWYQQVLKNEFKFLISFQNENVFDETGMPKERFSAKCLPNSPCSLEIQATKLEDSAVYFCASSRTGTPYEQYFGPGTRLTVT.

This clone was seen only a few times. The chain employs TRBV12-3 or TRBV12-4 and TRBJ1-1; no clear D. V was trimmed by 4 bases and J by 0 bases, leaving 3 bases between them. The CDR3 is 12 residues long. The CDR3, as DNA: TGTGCCAGCAGTTCCGTGAACACTGAAGCTTTCTTT. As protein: CASSSVNTEAFF.

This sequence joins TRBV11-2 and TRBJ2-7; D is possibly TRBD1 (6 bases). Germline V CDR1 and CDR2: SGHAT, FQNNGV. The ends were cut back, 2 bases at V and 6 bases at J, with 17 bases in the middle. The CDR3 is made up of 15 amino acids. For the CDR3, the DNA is TGTGCCAGCAGCTTAATAAAGGGGGTGGTCCCCGAGCAGTACTTC. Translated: CASSLIKGVVPEQYF.

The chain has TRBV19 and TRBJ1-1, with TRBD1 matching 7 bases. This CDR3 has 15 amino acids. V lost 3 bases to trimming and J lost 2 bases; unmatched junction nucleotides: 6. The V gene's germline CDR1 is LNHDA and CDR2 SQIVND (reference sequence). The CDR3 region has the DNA TGTGCCAGTAGTATTTGGGGGACAGCAAACACTGAAGCTTTCTTT. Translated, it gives CASSIWGTANTEAFF.

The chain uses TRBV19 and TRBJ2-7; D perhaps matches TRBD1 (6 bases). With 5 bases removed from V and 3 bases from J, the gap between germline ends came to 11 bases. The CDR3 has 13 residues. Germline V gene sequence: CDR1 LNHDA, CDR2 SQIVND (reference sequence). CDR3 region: CASSPGVGYEQYF. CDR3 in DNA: TGTGCCAGTAGTCCAGGGGTAGGCTACGAGCAGTACTTC.

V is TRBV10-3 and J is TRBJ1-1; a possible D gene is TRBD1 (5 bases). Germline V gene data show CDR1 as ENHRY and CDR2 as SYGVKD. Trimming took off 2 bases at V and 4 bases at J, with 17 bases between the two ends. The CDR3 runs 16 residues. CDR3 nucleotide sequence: TGTGCCATCAGTGAGCCGGGGGGGGGTCGTGGCACTGAAGCTTTCTTT. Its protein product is CAISEPGGGRGTEAFF.

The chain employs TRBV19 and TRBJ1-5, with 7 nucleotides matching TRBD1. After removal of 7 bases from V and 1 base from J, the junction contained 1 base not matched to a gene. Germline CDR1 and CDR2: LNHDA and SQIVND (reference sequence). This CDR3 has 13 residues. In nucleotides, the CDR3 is TGTGCCAGTAAGGGGGCGAGCAATCAGCCCCAGCATTTT. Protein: CASKGASNQPQHF.

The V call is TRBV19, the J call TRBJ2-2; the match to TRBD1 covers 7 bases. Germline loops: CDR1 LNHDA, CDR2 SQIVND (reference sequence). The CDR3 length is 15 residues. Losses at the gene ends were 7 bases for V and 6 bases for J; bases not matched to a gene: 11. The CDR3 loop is CASTPKGTVAGELFF. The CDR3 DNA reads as TGTGCCAGTACCCCTAAGGGGACAGTGGCCGGGGAGCTGTTTTTT.